This TCR beta chain was captured by sequencing in a study of CXCR3-negative and CXCR3-positive naive CD8 T cells (dated by TCRdb to the late 2010s). With respect to the entire study: In total, roughly 130 million TRB reads were obtained, corresponding to roughly 1.5 +/- 0.3 million reads per library. Diversity and physicochemical repertoire analyses covered eleven to twelve donors pooled from two independent experiments. TRBV-TRBJ cluster analysis included naive subsets from roughly 5 donors and memory cells from 3 donors.

Concerning this clonotype: Its antigen has not been determined.

TCRdb records NextSeq 550 as the sequencer. The Human TCR Profiling Kit (MiLaboratory) was used to prepare UMI-labeled 5' RACE TRB cDNA libraries. cDNA synthesis used the entire amount of extracted RNA, and PCR amplification then used the entire amount of cDNA produced. Libraries were prepared in parallel with an identical number of PCR cycles. In the source study's methods: About 53,000 +/- 10,000 unique UMI-labeled TRB cDNA molecules per library were extracted with MIGEC and MiXCR, with at least two reads per UMI required. On average, roughly 40,000 +/- 10,000 functional in-frame TRB CDR3 nucleotide clonotypes lacking stop codons were found per library. Diversity metrics, including normalized Shannon-Wiener and Chao1, were computed in VDJtools after downsampling to 5000 UMI-labeled TRB molecules per sample. VDJtools was used to calculate clonotype-size-weighted physicochemical properties of the central five CDR3 residues, namely interaction energy, strength, volume and Kidera factor 4. Based on TCRdb reprocessing of the reads, there is one entry per CDR3 protein sequence, and DNA is missing. The V and J calls and clone size come from TCRdb's table, not from the authors' own analysis. The sample table gives approximately 66,000 distinct CDR3 sequences. About 1.5% of the sample rests with the top ten.

Overall study results and their limits: Surface CD5, linked to self-reactivity in mice, was comparable between naive subsets; TCR interaction strength was therefore also inferred from TRB CDR3 physicochemical properties. Compared with CXCR3-negative naive cells, CXCR3-positive naive cells had TRB CDR3s with higher hydrophobicity (lower Kidera factor 4), lower energy, and higher strength and volume indices. CXCR3 expression partially decreased after cryopreservation, so most assays used freshly isolated PBMCs. Similar TRBV-TRBJ usage was shown by naive CXCR3-negative and CXCR3-positive cells from the same donor, whereas distinct patterns were shown by memory cells. Comparably high repertoire diversity was found in both naive subsets, whereas much lower repertoire diversity was found in memory CD8+ T cells.

Including cysteine and phenylalanine, the CDR3 has 14 amino acids. No DNA sequence was recorded. CDR1 and CDR2 are drawn from the germline V gene: SQVTM, ANQGSEA. Each CD8+ T cell subset was flow-sorted in triplicate, and approximately 280,000 cells per subset were placed directly into RLT lysis buffer. To exclude memory contaminants, naive CD8+ T cells were stringently defined as CD45RO-CCR7+CD27+CD95-. Using standard density gradient centrifugation, peripheral blood mononuclear cells were isolated from buffy coats. A FACSAria III was used to flow-sort naive CD8+ T cells into CXCR3-negative and CXCR3-positive populations. Total RNA was extracted from sorted cells using an RNeasy Mini Kit.

Recombination connected TRBV29-1 to TRBJ1-2; the TRBD1 assignment by TCRdb is unverifiable without DNA. The origin of this receptor is a human donor in good health. Some clones in this sample may be carry-over from other donors' samples. What was sequenced was naive CXCR3- CD8+ T cells from blood. The cell subset or site label here, explained by the study, means: CD45RO-CCR7+CD27+CD95- naive CD8+ T cells lacking CXCR3 (TNR3-). CDR3 reads: CSVEDRGTNYGYTF.